There are a few counts of the clone carrying this TCR beta chain. Its matching antigen is unknown. Trimming took 6 bases from V and 11 from J, leaving 14 bases between them. Per germline, CDR1 MNHEY and CDR2 SVGAGI. The CDR3 loop spans 12 amino acids. TCRdb called the RT-PCR reads again in MiXCR, with one record for every CDR3 protein. Among almost 250,000 distinct CDR3 sequences listed, 12% were seen once. The data originate from a study of response to subunit inactivated influenza vaccine. Overall study results and limits: New T cells are recruited in small numbers by each seasonal influenza vaccination, according to the authors' suggestion.

The chain recombines TRBV6-5 with TRBJ1-5; D perhaps matches TRBD1 (5 bases). The source of this sequence is a man between 45 and 60 years old who received an inactivated influenza vaccine. Source: non-naive T cells sorted from PBMCs, taken 14 to 15 days before vaccination. CDR3 region: CASSPRGAAQHF. The CDR3 DNA follows: TGTGCCAGCAGCCCCCGCGGGGCGGCCCAGCATTTT.